This T cell receptor (beta chain) was recovered during a study of neurological immune-mediated disorders. CDR1 is SGDLS and CDR2 is YYNGEE in the germline V gene. The CDR3 sequence is 14 residues long. Between the trimmed V and J ends, which lost 1 base and 2 bases, there was a span of 10 bases. This clonotype was counted many times. MiXCR was run by TCRdb on the 5' RACE reads, yielding one entry per CDR3 protein. Here the sample spans 25,000 to 35,000 distinct CDR3 sequences, approximately 3.2% being singletons. Specimen: PBMCs. The sequence was collected from a woman between 25 and 40 years old with multiple sclerosis. The V gene is TRBV9, the J gene TRBJ2-7; D not resolved. CDR3 region: CASSVSSGAYEQYF. In nucleotides, the CDR3 is TGTGCCAGCAGCGTATCTTCGGGTGCCTACGAGCAGTACTTC.